These T cell receptor beta chains were read from a single sample in a study of T cell responses to AZD1222 COVID-19 vaccine. The protocol was immunoSEQ multiplex PCR, while the TCRdb copy is restricted to in-frame clones and leaves out a portion. Of approximately 140,000 clones in the sample, about nine tenths were seen once. The input for sequencing was peripheral blood, taken on day 0 of AZD1222 vaccination. The receptors shown here come from an adult in good health. Each CDR3 is given with its conserved first and last residue. Each record gives: clone size, D gene, J gene, V gene, CDR3 protein, CDR3 DNA. The D gene is left open where the match is weak. Rows give clone size only sometimes, using once, few, many, or a class for an expanded clone.

abundance: few; d_gene: -; j_gene: TRBJ1-6; v_gene: TRBV2; CDR3aa: CASQSLSSYNSPLHF; CDR3nt: TGTGCCAGCCAATCCTTGAGCTCCTATAATTCACCCCTCCACTTT
abundance: -; d_gene: -; j_gene: TRBJ1-4; v_gene: TRBV4-1; CDR3aa: CASSQEGRVRDEKLFF; CDR3nt: TGCGCCAGCAGCCAAGAAGGTAGGGTCCGGGATGAAAAACTGTTTTTT
abundance: -; d_gene: -; j_gene: TRBJ2-1; v_gene: TRBV7-9; CDR3aa: CASSWDGDEQFF; CDR3nt: TGTGCCAGCAGCTGGGACGGGGATGAGCAGTTCTTC
abundance: -; d_gene: -; j_gene: TRBJ1-2; v_gene: TRBV5-1; CDR3aa: CASRDPQGNYGYTF; CDR3nt: TGCGCCAGCAGGGACCCCCAGGGCAACTATGGCTACACCTTC
abundance: -; d_gene: -; j_gene: TRBJ1-2; v_gene: TRBV28; CDR3aa: CASMLQGPYGYTF; CDR3nt: TGTGCCAGCATGCTACAGGGACCCTATGGCTACACCTTC
abundance: -; d_gene: -; j_gene: TRBJ1-3; v_gene: TRBV7-6; CDR3aa: CASSLMGAERNTIYF; CDR3nt: TGTGCCAGCAGCTTAATGGGGGCCGAAAGAAACACCATATATTTT
abundance: -; d_gene: -; j_gene: TRBJ1-4; v_gene: TRBV19; CDR3aa: CASSLDWGEKLFF; CDR3nt: TGTGCCAGTAGTCTGGATTGGGGTGAAAAACTGTTTTTT
abundance: -; d_gene: -; j_gene: TRBJ2-2; v_gene: TRBV5-4; CDR3aa: CASSLSGARYTGELFF; CDR3nt: TGTGCCAGCAGCTTATCAGGGGCTCGTTACACCGGGGAGCTGTTTTTT
abundance: -; d_gene: TRBD1; j_gene: TRBJ1-6; v_gene: TRBV6-2/TRBV6-3; CDR3aa: CASSSSTGGDSPLHF; CDR3nt: TGTGCCAGCAGTTCCTCGACAGGGGGAGATTCACCCCTCCACTTT
abundance: -; d_gene: TRBD2; j_gene: TRBJ2-1; v_gene: TRBV6-2/TRBV6-3; CDR3aa: CASSSGLAGEYEQFF; CDR3nt: TGTGCCAGCAGTTCGGGACTAGCGGGAGAATATGAGCAGTTCTTC
abundance: -; d_gene: TRBD1; j_gene: TRBJ1-1; v_gene: TRBV18; CDR3aa: CASSPDVLGRGLGGEAFF; CDR3nt: TGTGCCAGCTCACCGGATGTTCTGGGCAGGGGGCTCGGGGGTGAAGCTTTCTTT
abundance: -; d_gene: -; j_gene: TRBJ1-2; v_gene: TRBV7-9; CDR3aa: CASRYQGYGYTF; CDR3nt: TGTGCCAGCAGATACCAGGGGTATGGCTACACCTTC
abundance: once; d_gene: -; j_gene: TRBJ2-7; v_gene: TRBV7-2; CDR3aa: CASSLYLGTEQYF; CDR3nt: TGTGCCAGCAGCTTATATTTGGGGACCGAGCAGTACTTC
abundance: -; d_gene: TRBD2; j_gene: TRBJ2-7; v_gene: TRBV6-5; CDR3aa: CASSPRGSGIREQYF; CDR3nt: TGTGCCAGCAGCCCCCGGGGTAGCGGGATTCGAGAGCAGTACTTC
abundance: -; d_gene: -; j_gene: TRBJ2-3; v_gene: TRBV6-5; CDR3aa: CASIPAGTDTQYF; CDR3nt: TGTGCCAGCATCCCAGCGGGCACAGATACGCAGTATTTT
abundance: -; d_gene: TRBD1; j_gene: TRBJ2-4; v_gene: TRBV23-1; CDR3aa: CASSQSNPRDRRAKNIQYF; CDR3nt: TGCGCCAGCAGTCAATCCAACCCCCGGGACAGGAGAGCCAAAAACATTCAGTACTTC
abundance: -; d_gene: -; j_gene: TRBJ1-2; v_gene: TRBV11-2; CDR3aa: CASSLVVAQRDYGYTF; CDR3nt: TGTGCCAGCAGCTTAGTAGTAGCCCAAAGGGACTATGGCTACACCTTC
abundance: -; d_gene: -; j_gene: TRBJ1-3; v_gene: TRBV18; CDR3aa: CASSRDGNTIYF; CDR3nt: TGTGCCAGCTCCCGAGACGGGAACACCATATATTTT
abundance: -; d_gene: -; j_gene: TRBJ2-1; v_gene: TRBV27; CDR3aa: CASSFGSDYNEQFF; CDR3nt: TGTGCCAGCAGTTTCGGGTCGGACTACAATGAGCAGTTCTTC
abundance: -; d_gene: -; j_gene: TRBJ2-4; v_gene: TRBV28; CDR3aa: CASSPSMTGRLQYF; CDR3nt: TGTGCCAGCAGTCCCTCCATGACAGGGAGGCTTCAGTACTTC
abundance: -; d_gene: -; j_gene: TRBJ1-2; v_gene: TRBV7-2; CDR3aa: CASSFGGGYTF; CDR3nt: TGTGCCAGCAGCTTTGGGGGTGGCTACACCTTC
abundance: -; d_gene: TRBD1; j_gene: TRBJ2-3; v_gene: TRBV10-2; CDR3aa: CASAQAGTGGGDTQYF; CDR3nt: TGCGCCAGCGCTCAGGCTGGGACAGGGGGGGGAGATACGCAGTATTTT
abundance: -; d_gene: TRBD1; j_gene: TRBJ2-7; v_gene: TRBV24-1; CDR3aa: CATSDPGQGFHEQYF; CDR3nt: TGTGCCACCAGTGACCCGGGACAGGGCTTCCACGAGCAGTACTTC
abundance: -; d_gene: TRBD2; j_gene: TRBJ2-5; v_gene: TRBV18; CDR3aa: CASSSWRTSGRGAQETQYF; CDR3nt: TGTGCCAGCTCATCGTGGAGGACTAGCGGGAGGGGGGCCCAAGAGACCCAGTACTTC
abundance: -; d_gene: -; j_gene: TRBJ1-2; v_gene: TRBV6-4; CDR3aa: CASSEDSTYGYTF; CDR3nt: TGTGCCAGCAGTGAAGACAGCACTTATGGCTACACCTTC
abundance: -; d_gene: -; j_gene: TRBJ1-5; v_gene: TRBV5-3; CDR3aa: CARSPLRRGNQPQHF; CDR3nt: TGTGCCAGAAGCCCGTTAAGAAGAGGCAATCAGCCCCAGCATTTT
abundance: -; d_gene: -; j_gene: TRBJ1-2; v_gene: TRBV14; CDR3aa: CASSQSRNYGYTF; CDR3nt: TGTGCCAGCAGCCAAAGTCGTAACTATGGCTACACCTTC